These 5 T cell receptor beta chains were sequenced from one sample in a study of cytomegalovirus exposure and HLA in healthy donors. This PCR relied on a set of 60 Vbeta primers and 13 Jbeta primers. This table comes from immunoSEQ multiplex PCR, and its TCRdb copy is limited to in-frame clones, with some not included. Here the sample spans approximately 110,000 clones, 80% to 85% being singletons. Sequenced input: PBMCs. All receptors come from a man aged 25-45 years in good health and CMV-seropositive.

The chain links TRBV2 to TRBJ1-1; D is undetermined. Germline CDR1 SNHLY, CDR2 FYNNEI. V gave up 8 bases and J gave up 4 bases, with 20 bases separating them. CDR3 length: 15 amino acids. The CDR3 region is CASRGVALRGTEAFF. The CDR3 DNA sequence: TGTGCCAGCCGCGGAGTAGCGCTTCGGGGCACTGAAGCTTTCTTT. Together with reference TRBV2 and TRBJ1-1, the CDR3 gives the full variable domain: EPEVTQTPSHQVTQMGQEVILRCVPISNHLYFYWYRQILGQKVEFLVSFYNNEISEKSEIFDDQFSVERPDGSNFTLKIRSTKLEDSAMYFCASRGVALRGTEAFFGQGTRLTVV.

The rearrangement links TRBV5-4 to TRBJ2-1; D perhaps matches TRBD2 (6 bases). The CDR3 is made up of 15 amino acids. Between the trimmed V and J ends, which lost 4 bases and 0 bases, there was a span of 11 bases. CDR1 is SGHNT and CDR2 is YYREEE in the germline V gene (reference sequence). The CDR3 sequence is CASSTPGSSYNEQFF. The DNA for the CDR3 is TGTGCCAGCAGCACCCCCGGGAGCTCCTACAATGAGCAGTTCTTC.

This clone turned up a few times. The CDR3 spells CASSLGWSSGGTDTQYF. CDR3 nucleotides: TGTGCCAGCAGCTTGGGGTGGTCTAGCGGGGGAACAGATACGCAGTATTTT. The chain recombines TRBV5-4 with TRBJ2-3, with 10 bases identical to TRBD2. Unmatched junction bases numbered 7, after V lost 0 bases and J lost 3 bases. Germline values: CDR1 SGHNT, CDR2 YYREEE (reference sequence). The CDR3 is 17 amino acids.

The chain joins TRBV2 to TRBJ2-7; 7 bases match TRBD1. The CDR3 loop spans 14 amino acids. Germline values: CDR1 SNHLY, CDR2 FYNNEI. The junction had 2 bases not matched to a gene; V was cut back by 3 bases and J by 0 bases. CDR3 in DNA: TGTGCCAGCAGTGAGTGGACAGGCTCCTACGAGCAGTACTTC. This translates into CASSEWTGSYEQYF.

J is TRBJ1-6 and V is TRBV30; 7 nucleotides align to TRBD1. Germline assignment: CDR1 GTSNPN and CDR2 SVGIG (reference sequence). V shed 5 bases and J 10 bases; nucleotides not matched to a gene: 14. The CDR3 loop spans 15 amino acids. The CDR3 protein is CAWAPWSLRGSPLHF. DNA of the CDR3: TGTGCCTGGGCCCCCTGGAGCCTCAGGGGGTCACCCCTCCACTTT.